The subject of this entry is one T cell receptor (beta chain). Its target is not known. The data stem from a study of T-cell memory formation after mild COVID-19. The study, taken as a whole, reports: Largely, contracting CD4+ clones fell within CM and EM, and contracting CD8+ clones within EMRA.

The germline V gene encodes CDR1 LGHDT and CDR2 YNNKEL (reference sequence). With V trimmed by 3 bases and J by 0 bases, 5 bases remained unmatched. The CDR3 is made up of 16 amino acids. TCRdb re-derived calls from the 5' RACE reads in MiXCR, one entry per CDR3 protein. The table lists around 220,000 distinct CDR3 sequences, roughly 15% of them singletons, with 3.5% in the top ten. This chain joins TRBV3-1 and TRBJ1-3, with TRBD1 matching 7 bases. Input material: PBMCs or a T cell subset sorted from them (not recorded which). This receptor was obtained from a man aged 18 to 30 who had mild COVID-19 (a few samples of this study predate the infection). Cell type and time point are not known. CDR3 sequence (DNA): TGTGCCAGCAGCCACCTCGGACAGGACTCTGGAAACACCATATATTTT. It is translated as CASSHLGQDSGNTIYF.